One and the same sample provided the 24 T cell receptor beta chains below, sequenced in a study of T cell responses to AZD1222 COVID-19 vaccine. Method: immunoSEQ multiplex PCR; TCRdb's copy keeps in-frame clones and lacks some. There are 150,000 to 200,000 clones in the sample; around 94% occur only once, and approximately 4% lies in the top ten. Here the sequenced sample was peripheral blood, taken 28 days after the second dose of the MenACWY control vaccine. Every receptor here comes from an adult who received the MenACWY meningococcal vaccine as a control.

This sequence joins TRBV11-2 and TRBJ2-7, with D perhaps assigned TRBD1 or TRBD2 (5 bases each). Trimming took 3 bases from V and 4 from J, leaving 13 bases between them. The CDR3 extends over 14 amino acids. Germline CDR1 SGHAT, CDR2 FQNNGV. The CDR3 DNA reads TGTGCCAGCAGCTTTGGGGCTGGGGGTTACGAGCAGTACTTC. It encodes CASSFGAGGYEQYF.

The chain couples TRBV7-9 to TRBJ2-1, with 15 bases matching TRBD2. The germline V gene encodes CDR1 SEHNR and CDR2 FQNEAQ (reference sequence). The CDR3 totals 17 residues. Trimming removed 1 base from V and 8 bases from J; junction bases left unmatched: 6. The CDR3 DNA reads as TGTGCCAGCAGCTTAGTGGAAGGACTAGCGGGAGGGGATGAGCAGTTCTTC. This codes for CASSLVEGLAGGDEQFF.

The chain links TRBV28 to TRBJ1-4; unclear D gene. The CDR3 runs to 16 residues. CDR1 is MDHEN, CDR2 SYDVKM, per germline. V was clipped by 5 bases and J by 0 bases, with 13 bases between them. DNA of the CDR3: TGTGCCAGCAGTCTGCACAGCCTCTCAACTAATGAAAAACTGTTTTTT. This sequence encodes CASSLHSLSTNEKLFF.

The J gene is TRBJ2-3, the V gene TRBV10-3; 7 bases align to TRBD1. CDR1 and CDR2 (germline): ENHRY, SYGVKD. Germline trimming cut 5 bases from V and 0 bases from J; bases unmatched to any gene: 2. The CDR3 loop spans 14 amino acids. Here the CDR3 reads CAISPGGSTDTQYF. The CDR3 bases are TGTGCCATCAGTCCAGGGGGAAGCACAGATACGCAGTATTTT.

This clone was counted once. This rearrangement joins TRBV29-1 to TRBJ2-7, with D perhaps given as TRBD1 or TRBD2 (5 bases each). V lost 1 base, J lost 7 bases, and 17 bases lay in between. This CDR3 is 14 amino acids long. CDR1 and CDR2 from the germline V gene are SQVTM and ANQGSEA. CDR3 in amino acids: CSVEVTGRSREQYF. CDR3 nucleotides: TGCAGCGTTGAAGTAACGGGACGGTCAAGAGAGCAGTACTTC.

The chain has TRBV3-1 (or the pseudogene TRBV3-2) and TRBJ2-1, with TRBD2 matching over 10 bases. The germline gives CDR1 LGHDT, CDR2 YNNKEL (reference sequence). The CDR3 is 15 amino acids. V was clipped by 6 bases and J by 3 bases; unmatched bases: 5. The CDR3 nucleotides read TGTGCCAGCAGACCCGGGACTAGCGTCTACAATGAGCAGTTCTTC. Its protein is CASRPGTSVYNEQFF.

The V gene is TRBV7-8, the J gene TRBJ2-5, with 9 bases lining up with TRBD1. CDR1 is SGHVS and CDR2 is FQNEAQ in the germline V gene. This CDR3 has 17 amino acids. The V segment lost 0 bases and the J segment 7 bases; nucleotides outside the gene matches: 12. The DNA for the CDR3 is TGTGCCAGCAGCTTAGCCCAAACACAGGGGGCGCGAGGGACCCAGTACTTC. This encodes CASSLAQTQGARGTQYF.

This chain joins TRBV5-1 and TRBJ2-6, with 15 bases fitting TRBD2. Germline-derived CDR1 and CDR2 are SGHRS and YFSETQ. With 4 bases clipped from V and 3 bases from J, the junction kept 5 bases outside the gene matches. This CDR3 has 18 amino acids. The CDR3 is CASSGGLAGGFGANVLTF. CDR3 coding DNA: TGCGCCAGCAGCGGGGGACTAGCGGGAGGTTTTGGGGCCAACGTCCTGACTTTC.

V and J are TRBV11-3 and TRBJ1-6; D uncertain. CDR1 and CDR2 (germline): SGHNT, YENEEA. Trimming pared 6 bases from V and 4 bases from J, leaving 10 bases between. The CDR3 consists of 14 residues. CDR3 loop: CASSLGSYNSPLHF. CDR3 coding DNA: TGTGCCAGCAGTTTGGGGTCTTATAATTCACCCCTCCACTTT.

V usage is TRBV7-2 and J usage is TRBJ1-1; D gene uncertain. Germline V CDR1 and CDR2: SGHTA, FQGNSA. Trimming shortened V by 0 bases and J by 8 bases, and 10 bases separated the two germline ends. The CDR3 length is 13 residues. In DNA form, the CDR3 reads TGTGCCAGCAGCTTAGCGGTCCAGAACGAAGCTTTCTTT. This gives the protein CASSLAVQNEAFF.

The CDR3 DNA reads as TGTGCCAGCAGCTTGATAGCGGGAGGGCTCAATGAGCAGTTCTTC. It yields the protein CASSLIAGGLNEQFF. The V and J genes are TRBV6-2 or TRBV6-3 and TRBJ2-1; 11 bases align to TRBD2. Germline V gives CDR1 MNHEY, CDR2 SVGEGT. This CDR3 comprises 15 residues. V lost 6 bases to trimming and J lost 6 bases; unmatched junction nucleotides: 7.

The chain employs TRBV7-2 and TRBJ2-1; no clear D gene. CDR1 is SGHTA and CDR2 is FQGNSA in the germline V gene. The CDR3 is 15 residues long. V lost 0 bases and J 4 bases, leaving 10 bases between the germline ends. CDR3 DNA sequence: TGTGCCAGCAGCTTAGCTTCCCAGATATACAATGAGCAGTTCTTC. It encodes CASSLASQIYNEQFF.

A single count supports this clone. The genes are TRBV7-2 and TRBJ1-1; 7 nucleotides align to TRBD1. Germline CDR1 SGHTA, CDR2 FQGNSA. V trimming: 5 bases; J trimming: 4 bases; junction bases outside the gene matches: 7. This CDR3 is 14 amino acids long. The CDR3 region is CASSTQTGSTEAFF. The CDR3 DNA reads TGTGCCAGCAGCACACAGACAGGGTCCACTGAAGCTTTCTTT.

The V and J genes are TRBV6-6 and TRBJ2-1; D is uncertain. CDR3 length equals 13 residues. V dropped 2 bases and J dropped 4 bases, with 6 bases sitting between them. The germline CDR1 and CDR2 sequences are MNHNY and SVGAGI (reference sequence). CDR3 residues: CASSYQEYNEQFF. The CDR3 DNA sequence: TGTGCCAGCAGTTACCAGGAATACAATGAGCAGTTCTTC.

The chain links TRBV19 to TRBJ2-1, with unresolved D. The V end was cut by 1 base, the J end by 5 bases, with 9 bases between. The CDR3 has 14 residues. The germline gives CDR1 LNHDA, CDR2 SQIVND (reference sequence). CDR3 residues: CASSIGPRNNEQFF. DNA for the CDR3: TGTGCCAGTAGTATAGGCCCCCGAAACAATGAGCAGTTCTTC.

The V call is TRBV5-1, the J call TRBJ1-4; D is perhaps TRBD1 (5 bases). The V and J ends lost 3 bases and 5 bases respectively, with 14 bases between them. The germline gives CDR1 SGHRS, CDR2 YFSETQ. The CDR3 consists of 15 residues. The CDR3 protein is CASSWARGKNEKLFF. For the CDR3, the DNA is TGCGCCAGCAGCTGGGCAAGGGGCAAGAATGAAAAACTGTTTTTT.

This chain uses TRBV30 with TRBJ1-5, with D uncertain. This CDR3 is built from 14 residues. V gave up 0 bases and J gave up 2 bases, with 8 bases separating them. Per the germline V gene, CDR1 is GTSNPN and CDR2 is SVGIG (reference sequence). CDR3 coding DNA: TGTGCCTGGAGTGTACATAGAGGCAATCAGCCCCAGCATTTT. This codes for CAWSVHRGNQPQHF. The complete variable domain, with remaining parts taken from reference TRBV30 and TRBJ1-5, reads SQTIHQWPATLVQPVGSPLSLECTVEGTSNPNLYWYRQAAGRGLQLLFYSVGIGQISSEVPQNLSASRPQDRQFILSSKKLLLSDSGFYLCAWSVHRGNQPQHFGDGTRLSIL.

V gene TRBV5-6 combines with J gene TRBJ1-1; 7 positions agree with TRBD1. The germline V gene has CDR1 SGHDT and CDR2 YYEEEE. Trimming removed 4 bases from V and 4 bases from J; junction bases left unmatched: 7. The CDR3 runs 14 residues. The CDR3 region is CASSHTGVGTEAFF. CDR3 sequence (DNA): TGTGCCAGCAGCCATACAGGGGTCGGCACTGAAGCTTTCTTT.

Written as DNA, the CDR3 is TGTGCCAGCTCACCAACAGGGGGCACGTACGAGCAGTACTTC. This codes for CASSPTGGTYEQYF. The chain couples TRBV18 to TRBJ2-7; 9 positions match TRBD1. Germline trimming cut 2 bases from V and 4 bases from J; bases unmatched to any gene: 3. CDR3 size: 14 residues. Germline V lookup: CDR1 KGHSH, CDR2 LQKENI. The full variable domain, rest sourced from reference TRBV18 and TRBJ2-7, is NAGVMQNPRHLVRRRGQEARLRCSPMKGHSHVYWYRQLPEEGLKFMVYLQKENIIDESGMPKERFSAEFPKEGPSILRIQQVVRGDSAAYFCASSPTGGTYEQYFGPGTRLTVT.

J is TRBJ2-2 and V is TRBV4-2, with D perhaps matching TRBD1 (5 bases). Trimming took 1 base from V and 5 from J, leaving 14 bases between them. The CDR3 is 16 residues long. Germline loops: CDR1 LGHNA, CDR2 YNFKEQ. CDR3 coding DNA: TGTGCCAGCAGCCAAGTCTCCGACAGATTTACCGGGGAGCTGTTTTTT. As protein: CASSQVSDRFTGELFF.

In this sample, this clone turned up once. This CDR3 reads CASSPGRTDTDTQYF. In DNA form, the CDR3 reads TGTGCCAGTAGTCCGGGACGGACCGACACAGATACGCAGTATTTT. This chain joins TRBV19 and TRBJ2-3; D could derive from TRBD1 or TRBD2 (5 bases each). CDR3 length: 15 residues. V lost 5 bases and J lost 2, with 14 bases in between. Looked up from germline, CDR1 is LNHDA and CDR2 is SQIVND (reference sequence). The full variable domain, in which reference TRBV19 and TRBJ2-3 provide the parts outside the CDR3, is DGGITQSPKYLFRKEGQNVTLSCEQNLNHDAMYWYRQDPGQGLRLIYYSQIVNDFQKGDIAEGYSVSREKKESFPLTVTSAQKNPTAFYLCASSPGRTDTDTQYFGPGTRLTVL.

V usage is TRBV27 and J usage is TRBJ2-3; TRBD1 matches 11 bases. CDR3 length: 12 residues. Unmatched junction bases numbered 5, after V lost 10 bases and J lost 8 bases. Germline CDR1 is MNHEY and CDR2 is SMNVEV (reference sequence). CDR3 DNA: TGTGCCACCCGGACAGGGGGCCTTACGCAGTATTTT. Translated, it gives CATRTGGLTQYF.

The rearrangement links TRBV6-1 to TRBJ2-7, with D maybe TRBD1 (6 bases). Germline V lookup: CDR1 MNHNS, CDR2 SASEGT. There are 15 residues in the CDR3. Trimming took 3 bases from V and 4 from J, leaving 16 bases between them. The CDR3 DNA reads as TGTGCCAGCAGTGAGAACCCCAGGGGCCAATACGAGCAGTACTTC. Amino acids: CASSENPRGQYEQYF.

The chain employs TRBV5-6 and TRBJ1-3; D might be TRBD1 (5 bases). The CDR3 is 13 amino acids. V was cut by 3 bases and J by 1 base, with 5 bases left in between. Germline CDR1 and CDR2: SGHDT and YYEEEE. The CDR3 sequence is CASSWGSGNTIYF. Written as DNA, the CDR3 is TGTGCCAGCAGCTGGGGGTCTGGAAACACCATATATTTT. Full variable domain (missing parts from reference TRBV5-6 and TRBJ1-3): DAGVTQSPTHLIKTRGQQVTLRCSPKSGHDTVSWYQQALGQGPQFIFQYYEEEERQRGNFPDRFSGHQFPNYSSELNVNALLLGDSALYLCASSWGSGNTIYFGEGSWLTVV.